The 30 T cell receptor beta chains below all came from one sample that was sequenced in a study of CD8 T cells in ankylosing spondylitis (TCRdb year 2017). The study at large found these results: A TCR beta motif made up of several highly homologous amino acid variants appeared to be characteristic of blood from ankylosing spondylitis patients.

Library prep was done by 5' RACE. Instrument used: Illumina HiSeq 2500. TCRdb trimmed the raw reads at Q25, called clones with MiXCR and kept productive beta chains. Rows with one shared CDR3 protein collapse into an entry with the most common genes and DNA. Present in this sample are 350,000 to 550,000 distinct CDR3 sequences, 26% of which were seen just once. Roughly 0.8% of the sample rests with the top ten. These receptors lack a known antigen. Sequencing used blood, either unsorted or a sorted T cell fraction (not recorded which). The origin of the receptors is a male donor with ankylosing spondylitis.

The table lists this clonotype with a few counts. The V gene is TRBV11-3, the J gene TRBJ1-3; D uncertain. CDR3 length: 15 amino acids. The V gene's germline CDR1 is SGHNT and CDR2 YENEEA. V was trimmed by 5 bases and J by 0 bases, leaving 11 bases between them. Written as DNA, the CDR3 is TGTGCCAGCAGCGCCCCCGGGAGCTCTGGAAACACCATATATTTT. It yields the protein CASSAPGSSGNTIYF.

The chain uses TRBV2 and TRBJ2-3, with 12 bases lining up with TRBD2. This CDR3 spans 17 amino acids. The V and J ends lost 2 bases and 4 bases, in that order; junction bases with no gene match: 7. Germline values: CDR1 SNHLY, CDR2 FYNNEI. The DNA for the CDR3 is TGTGCCAGCAGTGAAACGTCTAGCGGGAGGGGTGCAGATACGCAGTATTTT. Translating it yields CASSETSSGRGADTQYF. The whole variable domain, filled in from reference TRBV2 and TRBJ2-3, reads EPEVTQTPSHQVTQMGQEVILRCVPISNHLYFYWYRQILGQKVEFLVSFYNNEISEKSEIFDDQFSVERPDGSNFTLKIRSTKLEDSAMYFCASSETSSGRGADTQYFGPGTRLTVL.

This clonotype was seen a handful of times. The chain has TRBV11-2 and TRBJ1-4, with TRBD1 as a possible D gene (5 bases). V was cut by 2 bases and J by 8 bases, with 15 bases left in between. The CDR3 has 15 amino acids. CDR1 SGHAT and CDR2 FQNNGV come from the germline V gene. DNA of the CDR3: TGTGCCAGCAGCTTAAGGCCAGGGCCTTGGGAAAAACTGTTTTTT. This encodes CASSLRPGPWEKLFF. Combining the CDR3 with reference TRBV11-2 and TRBJ1-4 gives the whole variable domain EAGVAQSPRYKIIEKRQSVAFWCNPISGHATLYWYQQILGQGPKLLIQFQNNGVVDDSQLPKDRFSAERLKGVDSTLKIQPAKLEDSAVYLCASSLRPGPWEKLFFGSGTQLSVL.

The genes are TRBV29-1 and TRBJ1-6; D is unresolved. This CDR3 has 13 residues. CDR1 and CDR2 (germline): SQVTM, ANQGSEA. Trimming took off 7 bases at V and 8 bases at J, with 15 bases between the two ends. The CDR3 region has the DNA TGCAGCGCAAGGGAGGGCGGGGATTCACCCCTCCACTTT. Translating it yields CSAREGGDSPLHF.

This clonotype occurred a few times. The chain recombines TRBV12-3 or TRBV12-4 with TRBJ2-3; D might be TRBD2 (5 bases). Trimming stripped 6 bases from V and 4 bases from J, with 14 bases between. This CDR3 spans 14 amino acids. CDR3 sequence reads: CASRPLGSSDTQYF. The DNA for the CDR3 is TGTGCCAGCAGGCCTTTAGGGAGTTCAGATACGCAGTATTTT.

This chain uses TRBV12-3 or TRBV12-4 with TRBJ2-1; TRBD1 agrees at 11 bases. V dropped 6 bases and J dropped 1; count of bases not matched to a gene: 5. There are 16 residues in the CDR3. The CDR3 DNA reads TGTGCCAGCAGGAGACGGGACAGGGGGTCCTACAATGAGCAGTTCTTC. It translates to CASRRRDRGSYNEQFF.

This rearrangement joins TRBV20-1 to TRBJ1-4; perhaps TRBD1 as D (5 bases). The germline V and J ends were trimmed by 0 bases and 1 base, with 9 bases remaining between them. The CDR3 is made up of 15 amino acids. The germline CDR1 and CDR2 sequences are DFQATT and SNEGSKA (reference sequence). The CDR3: CSARDPGITNEKLFF. CDR3 coding DNA: TGCAGTGCTAGAGATCCAGGGATAACTAATGAAAAACTGTTTTTT.

The chain links TRBV21-1 to TRBJ2-5; the tabulated D call, TRBD2, remains unverified against the DNA. TRBV21-1 is listed as a pseudogene. CDR3 length: 17 residues. The CDR3 coding sequence is TGTGCCAGCAGCATCCTTTTAGGGAGGACAGTCCCTAGGGACCAGTACTTC. Its translation: CASSILLGRTVPRDQYF.

The gene calls are TRBV29-1 and TRBJ2-3, with D possibly matching TRBD2 (7 bases). Trimming left V 8 bases short and J 2 bases short, with 17 bases between. Germline V gene sequence: CDR1 SQVTM, CDR2 ANQGSEA. This CDR3 is built from 14 residues. CDR3 nucleotide sequence: TGCAGCACGGGGGGCGGCATGGTCACAGATACGCAGTATTTT. It specifies CSTGGGMVTDTQYF.

The rearrangement links TRBV24-1 to TRBJ2-3; D gene unclear. The germline CDR1 and CDR2 sequences are KGHDR and SFDVKD. The CDR3 spans 11 residues. The germline V and J ends were trimmed by 9 bases and 6 bases, with 9 bases remaining between them. The CDR3 DNA is TGTGCCACCGGGCACACGGATACGCAGTATTTT. Protein product: CATGHTDTQYF.

In its sample, this clonotype was seen a few times. V and J are TRBV6-5 and TRBJ2-1; 7 bases fit TRBD2. The germline gives CDR1 MNHEY, CDR2 SVGAGI. CDR3 length: 14 residues. Trimming at V came to 0 bases and at J to 6 bases, leaving 2 bases not matched to a gene. The CDR3 sequence is CASSYSGGVNEQFF. CDR3 DNA: TGTGCCAGCAGTTACTCGGGGGGGGTCAATGAGCAGTTCTTC.

This clonotype was observed many times. This sequence joins TRBV20-1 and TRBJ2-5, with a weak D call TRBD2 (7 bases). The V gene lost 0 bases and the J gene lost 5 bases, with 16 bases spanning the gap. From germline, CDR1 is DFQATT and CDR2 SNEGSKA (reference sequence). CDR3 length: 15 amino acids. This CDR3 is CSARDPFAGAETQYF. CDR3 DNA sequence: TGCAGTGCTAGAGATCCTTTTGCGGGGGCTGAGACCCAGTACTTC.

This clonotype came up once. CDR3 protein: CASRPGTSSYNSPLHF. CDR3 bases: TGTGCCAGCAGACCCGGGACGAGCTCCTATAATTCACCCCTCCACTTT. The rearrangement links TRBV2 to TRBJ1-6, with TRBD1 as a possible D gene (5 bases). The V gene's germline CDR1 is SNHLY and CDR2 FYNNEI. Trimming cost V 6 bases and J 0 bases, with 12 bases left between them. This CDR3 is 16 amino acids long.

The chain employs TRBV12-3 or TRBV12-4 and TRBJ2-2; 7 positions agree with TRBD1. This CDR3 has 17 amino acids. J was trimmed by 2 bases and V by 6 bases; bases with no gene match: 12. The CDR3 region is CASSTRRGTVNTGELFF. CDR3 coding DNA: TGTGCCAGCAGCACAAGGCGAGGGACAGTTAACACCGGGGAGCTGTTTTTT.

This clonotype was seen a few times. V and J are TRBV10-1 and TRBJ2-5; tentatively, D is TRBD2 (5 bases). The CDR3 runs to 15 residues. V shed 2 bases and J shed 2 bases, with 12 bases lying between them. Per germline, CDR1 WNHNN and CDR2 SYGVQD (reference sequence). The CDR3 spells CASSERGSSQETQYF. The CDR3 bases are TGCGCCAGCAGTGAGCGGGGATCGAGTCAAGAGACCCAGTACTTC.

The chain links TRBV29-1 to TRBJ2-3; no definite D call. V was cut by 6 bases and J by 6 bases, with 16 bases left in between. CDR1 is SQVTM and CDR2 is ANQGSEA in the germline V gene. The CDR3 loop spans 13 amino acids. The CDR3 DNA reads as TGCAGCGTCAACGGACCGGGTTTGGATACGCAGTATTTT. As protein: CSVNGPGLDTQYF.

The chain recombines TRBV10-2 with TRBJ2-7; D is perhaps TRBD1 (5 bases). Germline assignment: CDR1 WSHSY and CDR2 SAAADI. The CDR3 is made up of 12 amino acids. With 10 bases removed from V and 6 bases from J, the gap between germline ends came to 16 bases. The CDR3 DNA follows: TGCGCCACCAGGGCCCCTGGCGGCGAGCAGTACGTC. Its protein is CATRAPGGEQYV.

J is TRBJ2-2 and V is TRBV19, with no clear D. CDR3 length equals 13 residues. The V gene's germline CDR1 is LNHDA and CDR2 SQIVND (reference sequence). Trimming pared 6 bases from V and 6 bases from J, leaving 11 bases between. The CDR3: CASSGTGAGELFF. The CDR3 DNA reads TGTGCCAGTAGCGGCACCGGAGCCGGGGAGCTGTTTTTT.

This chain uses TRBV6-1 with TRBJ2-3; D is unclear. Germline CDR1 MNHNS, CDR2 SASEGT. Trimming removed 7 bases at V and 2 bases at J, with 7 bases between. This CDR3 region has 12 residues. The CDR3 sequence is CASTASTDTQYF. DNA for the CDR3: TGTGCCAGCACCGCCTCCACAGATACGCAGTATTTT.

CDR3 in DNA: TGCAGTGCTAGAAACCGACGTGGCTCCTACAATGAGCAGTTCTTC. Protein: CSARNRRGSYNEQFF. The chain has TRBV20-1 and TRBJ2-1; the D is unclear. This CDR3 is 15 amino acids long. Germline V gene data show CDR1 as DFQATT and CDR2 as SNEGSKA (reference sequence). The V end was cut by 2 bases, the J end by 0 bases, with 11 bases between.

V gene TRBV20-1 combines with J gene TRBJ2-5; 8 bases fit TRBD2. This CDR3 contains 15 residues. V shed 2 bases and J 4 bases; nucleotides not matched to a gene: 9. The germline V gene has CDR1 DFQATT and CDR2 SNEGSKA (reference sequence). CDR3 protein: CSARTLAVSLETQYF. The CDR3, as DNA: TGCAGTGCTAGAACACTAGCGGTGAGCCTAGAGACCCAGTACTTC.

The V call is TRBV25-1, the J call TRBJ1-2; no definite D call. Germline V gene sequence: CDR1 MGHDK, CDR2 SYGVNS. The CDR3 sequence is 12 residues long. V was shortened by 8 bases and J by 1 base, with 8 bases between the two germline ends. The CDR3 nucleotides read TGTGCCAGCTGGTTGGGTAACTATGGCTACACCTTC. It specifies CASWLGNYGYTF.

J is TRBJ1-5 and V is TRBV10-3, with 7 nucleotides matching TRBD1. In germline, CDR1 is ENHRY, CDR2 SYGVKD. The trim removed 11 bases at V and 0 bases at J, leaving 13 bases unmatched. This CDR3 region has 16 residues. CDR3 residues: CASAAGTVNSNQPQHF. The CDR3 region has the DNA TGTGCCTCCGCGGCCGGGACAGTCAATAGCAATCAGCCCCAGCATTTT.

This clonotype was seen a handful of times. The chain combines TRBV5-1 with TRBJ1-1; D remains unclear. The germline gives CDR1 SGHRS, CDR2 YFSETQ. The CDR3 runs 14 residues. The V end lost 2 bases, the J end lost 1 base, and 9 bases lay between the germline ends. Written as DNA, the CDR3 is TGCGCCAGCAGCTTAAGCAGGACGAACACTGAAGCTTTCTTT. Translation gives CASSLSRTNTEAFF.

This clonotype occurred once. The chain joins TRBV28 to TRBJ1-4; D might be TRBD1 (6 bases). The germline CDR1 and CDR2 sequences are MDHEN and SYDVKM. The CDR3 spans 15 residues. V shed 5 bases and J shed 6 bases, with 16 bases lying between them. The CDR3 protein is CASSLRGGADEKLFF. The CDR3 DNA follows: TGTGCCAGCAGTCTCCGGGGGGGGGCCGATGAAAAACTGTTTTTT.

The genes are TRBV5-1 and TRBJ2-2; 10 nucleotides align to TRBD1. The CDR3 consists of 15 residues. With V trimmed by 4 bases and J by 5 bases, 5 bases remained unmatched. Germline lookup yields CDR1 SGHRS and CDR2 YFSETQ. This CDR3 reads CASSLGQGVTGELFF. CDR3 sequence (DNA): TGCGCCAGCAGCCTCGGACAGGGGGTAACCGGGGAGCTGTTTTTT.

This clonotype was counted only a few times. The rearrangement uses TRBV5-1 and TRBJ2-7; D is unresolved. The germline V gene encodes CDR1 SGHRS and CDR2 YFSETQ. This CDR3 contains 15 residues. V lost 0 bases and J 1 base, leaving 11 bases between the germline ends. The CDR3 sequence is CASSLVATVSYEQYF. CDR3 in DNA: TGCGCCAGCAGCTTGGTTGCGACGGTTTCCTACGAGCAGTACTTC.

This clonotype was detected many times. This rearrangement joins TRBV12-3 or TRBV12-4 to TRBJ2-3; 7 bases are a match to TRBD2. This CDR3 has 15 amino acids. J was trimmed by 2 bases and V by 4 bases; bases with no gene match: 6. The CDR3 DNA reads TGTGCCAGCAGTTCTACGGGAGGCCTCACAGATACGCAGTATTTT. This codes for CASSSTGGLTDTQYF.

The chain links TRBV7-2 to TRBJ2-7, with D possibly TRBD2 on 6 matching bases. Germline V gene sequence: CDR1 SGHTA, CDR2 FQGNSA. The ends were cut back, 1 base at V and 2 bases at J, with 12 bases in the middle. The CDR3 is 15 residues long. This chain's CDR3 is CASSLGSGEAYEQYF. The CDR3 DNA reads as TGTGCCAGCAGCTTAGGGTCGGGAGAGGCCTACGAGCAGTACTTC.

This chain uses TRBV10-3 with TRBJ1-1, with a tentative D call TRBD1 (6 bases). The germline V and J ends were trimmed by 10 bases and 0 bases, with 9 bases remaining between them. Per germline, CDR1 ENHRY and CDR2 SYGVKD. The CDR3 is 12 amino acids. The CDR3 loop is CATGQLNTEAFF. The CDR3 DNA follows: TGTGCCACCGGACAGTTGAACACTGAAGCTTTCTTT.